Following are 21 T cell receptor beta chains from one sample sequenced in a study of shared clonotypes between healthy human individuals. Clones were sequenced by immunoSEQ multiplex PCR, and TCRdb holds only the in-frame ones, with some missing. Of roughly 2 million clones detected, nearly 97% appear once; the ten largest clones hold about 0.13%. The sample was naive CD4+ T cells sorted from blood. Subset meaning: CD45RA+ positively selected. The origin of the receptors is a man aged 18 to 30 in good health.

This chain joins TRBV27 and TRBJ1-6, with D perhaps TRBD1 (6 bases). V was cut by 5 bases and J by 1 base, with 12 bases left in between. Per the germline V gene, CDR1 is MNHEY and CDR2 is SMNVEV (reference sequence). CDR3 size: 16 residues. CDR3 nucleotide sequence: TGTGCCAGCAGTCCAAATACAGGGTCCTATAATTCACCCCTCCACTTT. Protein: CASSPNTGSYNSPLHF.

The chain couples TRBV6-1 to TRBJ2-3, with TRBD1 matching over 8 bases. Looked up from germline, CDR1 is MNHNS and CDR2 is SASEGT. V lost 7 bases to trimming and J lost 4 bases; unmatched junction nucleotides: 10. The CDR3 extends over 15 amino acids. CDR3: CASIQGQGRADTQYF. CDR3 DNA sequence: TGTGCCAGCATCCAAGGACAGGGTAGGGCAGATACGCAGTATTTT.

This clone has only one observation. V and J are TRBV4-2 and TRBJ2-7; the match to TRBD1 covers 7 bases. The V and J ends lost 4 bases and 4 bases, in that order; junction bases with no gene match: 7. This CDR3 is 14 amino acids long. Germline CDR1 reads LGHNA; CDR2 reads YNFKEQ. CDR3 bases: TGTGCCAGCAGCCCACCGGGACAGTCTTACGAGCAGTACTTC. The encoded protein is CASSPPGQSYEQYF.

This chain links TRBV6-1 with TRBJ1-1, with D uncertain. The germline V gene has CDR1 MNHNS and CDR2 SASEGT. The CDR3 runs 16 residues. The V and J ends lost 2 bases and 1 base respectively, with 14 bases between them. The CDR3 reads CASSEKAAYSNTEAFF. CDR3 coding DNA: TGTGCCAGCAGTGAAAAGGCAGCCTATTCGAACACTGAAGCTTTCTTT.

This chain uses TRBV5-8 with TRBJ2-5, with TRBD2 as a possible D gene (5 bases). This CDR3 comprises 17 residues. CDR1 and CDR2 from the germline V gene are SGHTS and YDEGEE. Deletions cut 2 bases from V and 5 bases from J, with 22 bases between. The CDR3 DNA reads TGTGCCAGCAGCTTAGAAGCCTACGGGGAAGGGAGCGAGACCCAGTACTTC. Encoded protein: CASSLEAYGEGSETQYF.

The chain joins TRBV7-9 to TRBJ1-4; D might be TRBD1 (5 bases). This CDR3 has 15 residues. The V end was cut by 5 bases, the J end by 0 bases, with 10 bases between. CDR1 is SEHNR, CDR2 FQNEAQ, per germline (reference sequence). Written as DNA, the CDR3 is TGTGCCAGCAGCCGGGACCTAACAACTAATGAAAAACTGTTTTTT. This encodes CASSRDLTTNEKLFF.

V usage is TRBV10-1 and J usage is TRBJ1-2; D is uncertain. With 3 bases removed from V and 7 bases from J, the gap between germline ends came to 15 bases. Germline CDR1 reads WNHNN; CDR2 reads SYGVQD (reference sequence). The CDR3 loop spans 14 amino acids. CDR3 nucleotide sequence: TGCGCCAGCAGTGACAACGTAATGTTTAGTGGCTACACCTTC. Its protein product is CASSDNVMFSGYTF.

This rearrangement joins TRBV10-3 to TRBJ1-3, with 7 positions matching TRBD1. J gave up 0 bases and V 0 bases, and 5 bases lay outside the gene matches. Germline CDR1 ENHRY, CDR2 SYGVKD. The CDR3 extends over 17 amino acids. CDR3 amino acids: CAISESAWDSSGNTIYF. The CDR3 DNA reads TGTGCCATCAGTGAGTCAGCCTGGGACAGCTCTGGAAACACCATATATTTT.

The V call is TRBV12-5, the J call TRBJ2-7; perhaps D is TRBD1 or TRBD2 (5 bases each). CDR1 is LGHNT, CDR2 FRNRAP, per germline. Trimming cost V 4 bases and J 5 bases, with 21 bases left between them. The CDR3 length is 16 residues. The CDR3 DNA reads TGTGCTAGTGGTTCGACCCCGGGGCGGGCCGCAAACGAGCAGTACTTC. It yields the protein CASGSTPGRAANEQYF.

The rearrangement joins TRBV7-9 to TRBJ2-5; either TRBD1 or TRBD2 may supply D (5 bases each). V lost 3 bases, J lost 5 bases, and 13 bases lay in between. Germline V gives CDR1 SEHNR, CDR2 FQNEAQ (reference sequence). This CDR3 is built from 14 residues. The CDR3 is CASSFQGVWETQYF. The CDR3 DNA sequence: TGTGCCAGCAGCTTTCAGGGAGTTTGGGAGACCCAGTACTTC. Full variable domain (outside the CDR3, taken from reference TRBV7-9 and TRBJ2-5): DTGVSQNPRHKITKRGQNVTFRCDPISEHNRLYWYRQTLGQGPEFLTYFQNEAQLEKSRLLSDRFSAERPKGSFSTLEIQRTEQGDSAMYLCASSFQGVWETQYFGPGTRLLVL.

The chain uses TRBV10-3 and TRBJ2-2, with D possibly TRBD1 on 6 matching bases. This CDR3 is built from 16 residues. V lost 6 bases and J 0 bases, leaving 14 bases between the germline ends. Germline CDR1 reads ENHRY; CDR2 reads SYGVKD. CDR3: CAISYTGPSNTGELFF. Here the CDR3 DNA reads TGTGCCATCAGCTATACAGGGCCATCGAACACCGGGGAGCTGTTTTTT.

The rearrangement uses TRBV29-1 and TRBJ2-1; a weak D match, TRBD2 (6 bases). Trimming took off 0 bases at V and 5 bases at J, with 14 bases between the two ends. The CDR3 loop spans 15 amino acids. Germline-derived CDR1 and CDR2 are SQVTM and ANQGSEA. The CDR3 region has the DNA TGCAGCGTTGAAGATCGACGACTAGGGAACAATGAGCAGTTCTTC. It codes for CSVEDRRLGNNEQFF.

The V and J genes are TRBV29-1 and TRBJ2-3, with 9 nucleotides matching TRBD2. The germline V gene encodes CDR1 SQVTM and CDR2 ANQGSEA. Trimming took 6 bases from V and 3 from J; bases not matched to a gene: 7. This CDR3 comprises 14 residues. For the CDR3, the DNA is TGCAGCGTAGGCGGGAGGGCCGGTACAGATACGCAGTATTTT. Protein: CSVGGRAGTDTQYF.

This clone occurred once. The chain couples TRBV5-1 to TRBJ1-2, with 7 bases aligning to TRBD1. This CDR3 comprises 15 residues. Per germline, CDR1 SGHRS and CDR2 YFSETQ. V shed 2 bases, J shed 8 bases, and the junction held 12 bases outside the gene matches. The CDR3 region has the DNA TGCGCCAGCAGCTTAACGGGACAGCTAAAGGAGGGCTACACCTTC. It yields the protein CASSLTGQLKEGYTF.

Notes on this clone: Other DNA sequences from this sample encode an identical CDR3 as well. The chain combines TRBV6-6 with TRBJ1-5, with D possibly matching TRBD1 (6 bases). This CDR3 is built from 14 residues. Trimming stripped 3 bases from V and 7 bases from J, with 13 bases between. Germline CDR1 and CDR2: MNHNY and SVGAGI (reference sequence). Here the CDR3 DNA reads TGTGCCAGCAGTTATGGAGGGGGGGGCCAGCCCCAGCATTTT. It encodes CASSYGGGGQPQHF.

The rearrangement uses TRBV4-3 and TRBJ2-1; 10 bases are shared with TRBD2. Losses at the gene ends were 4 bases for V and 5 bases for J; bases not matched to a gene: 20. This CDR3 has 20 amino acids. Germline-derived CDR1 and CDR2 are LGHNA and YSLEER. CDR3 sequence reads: CASSPLEVAGGMYVDNEQFF. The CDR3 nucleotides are TGCGCCAGCAGCCCCCTCGAGGTAGCGGGAGGCATGTATGTAGACAATGAGCAGTTCTTC.

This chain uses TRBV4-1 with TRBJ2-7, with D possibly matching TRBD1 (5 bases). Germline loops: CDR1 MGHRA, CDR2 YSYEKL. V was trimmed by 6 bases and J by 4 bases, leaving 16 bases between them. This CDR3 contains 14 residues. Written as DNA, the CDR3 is TGCGCCAGCAGATCCCAAGTAGGGGTTTACGAGCAGTACTTC. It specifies CASRSQVGVYEQYF.

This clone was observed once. In DNA form, the CDR3 reads TGTGCCAGCAGCCTCGGGACTAGTCGGGGCGATACGCAGTATTTT. Translation gives CASSLGTSRGDTQYF. The chain couples TRBV7-2 to TRBJ2-3; 8 bases match TRBD2. Germline values: CDR1 SGHTA, CDR2 FQGNSA. J was trimmed by 6 bases and V by 5 bases; bases with no gene match: 10. The CDR3 extends over 15 amino acids. Combining the CDR3 with reference TRBV7-2 and TRBJ2-3 gives the whole variable domain GAGVSQSPSNKVTEKGKDVELRCDPISGHTALYWYRQSLGQGLEFLIYFQGNSAPDKSGLPSDRFSAERTGGSVSTLTIQRTQQEDSAVYLCASSLGTSRGDTQYFGPGTRLTVL.

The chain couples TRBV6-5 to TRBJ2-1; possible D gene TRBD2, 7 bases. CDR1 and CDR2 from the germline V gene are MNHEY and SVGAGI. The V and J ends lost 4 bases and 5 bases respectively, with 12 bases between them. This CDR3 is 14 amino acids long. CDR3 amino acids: CASSSGGPHNEQFF. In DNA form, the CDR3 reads TGTGCCAGCAGTTCCGGGGGGCCTCACAATGAGCAGTTCTTC.

The chain's CDR3 is CASSEQGIFTNTEAFF. CDR3 nucleotides: TGTGCCAGCAGTGAACAGGGGATTTTTACGAACACTGAAGCTTTCTTT. This chain uses TRBV2 with TRBJ1-1; possible D gene TRBD1, 6 bases. V gave up 2 bases and J gave up 1 base, with 14 bases separating them. This CDR3 spans 16 amino acids. Germline-derived CDR1 and CDR2 are SNHLY and FYNNEI. The full variable domain, in which reference TRBV2 and TRBJ1-1 provide the parts outside the CDR3, is EPEVTQTPSHQVTQMGQEVILRCVPISNHLYFYWYRQILGQKVEFLVSFYNNEISEKSEIFDDQFSVERPDGSNFTLKIRSTKLEDSAMYFCASSEQGIFTNTEAFFGQGTRLTVV.

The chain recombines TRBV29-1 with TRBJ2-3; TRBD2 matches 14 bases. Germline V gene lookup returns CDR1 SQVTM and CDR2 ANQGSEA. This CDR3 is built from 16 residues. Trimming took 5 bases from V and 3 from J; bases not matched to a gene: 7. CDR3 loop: CSVLGTSGSVTDTQYF. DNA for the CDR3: TGCAGCGTTCTTGGGACTAGCGGGAGTGTAACAGATACGCAGTATTTT.